The 14 T cell receptor beta chains presented below share a single source sample, sequenced in a study of cytomegalovirus exposure and HLA in healthy donors. Primers: 60 Vbeta forward and 13 Jbeta reverse. The table came from immunoSEQ multiplex PCR; TCRdb's copy has only in-frame clones and leaves some out. The data contain approximately 68,000 clones, around 74% of them singletons. Sequenced material: PBMCs. The receptors here all came from a young woman in good health and CMV-seropositive.

CDR3 coding DNA: TGTGCCAGCAGCTTGTCAAGGGGGCTGAGCTATGGCTACACCTTC. Protein sequence: CASSLSRGLSYGYTF. The chain is built from TRBV5-8 and TRBJ1-2; 7 positions agree with TRBD1. Germline V lookup: CDR1 SGHTS, CDR2 YDEGEE. This CDR3 has 15 amino acids. V was pared by 1 base and J by 4 bases, with 7 bases of the junction left unmatched.

V and J are TRBV5-6 and TRBJ2-5, with a tentative D call TRBD2 (5 bases). The germline gives CDR1 SGHDT, CDR2 YYEEEE. The ends were cut back, 0 bases at V and 11 bases at J, with 17 bases in the middle. The CDR3 contains 14 residues. Here the CDR3 DNA reads TGTGCCAGCAGCTTGGCATTGGAGCAGCGACTACAGTACTTC. This translates into CASSLALEQRLQYF.

The chain employs TRBV25-1 and TRBJ1-1; D might be TRBD1 (5 bases). The germline V gene encodes CDR1 MGHDK and CDR2 SYGVNS. Between the trimmed V and J ends, which lost 2 bases and 4 bases, there was a span of 11 bases. There are 14 residues in the CDR3. The CDR3 nucleotides read TGTGCCAGCAGTGAAGGAGGGACCCGCACTGAAGCTTTCTTT. Protein product: CASSEGGTRTEAFF.

The gene calls are TRBV4-1 and TRBJ1-2; TRBD1 is a possible D gene (5 bases). CDR3 length: 16 residues. In germline, CDR1 is MGHRA, CDR2 YSYEKL. V lost 3 bases and J 2 bases, leaving 16 bases between the germline ends. The DNA of the CDR3 is TGCGCCAGCAGCCAGACAGTGTCAGGGTCGAACTATGGCTACACCTTC. Translating gives CASSQTVSGSNYGYTF.

A few counts support this clone. The genes are TRBV5-1 and TRBJ2-1; 7 bases are a match to TRBD2. Germline V CDR1 and CDR2: SGHRS, YFSETQ. Trimming took 4 bases from V and 4 from J; bases not matched to a gene: 8. The CDR3 runs to 15 residues. This CDR3 reads CASSTGLAAYNEQFF. CDR3 nucleotides: TGCGCCAGCAGCACCGGGCTAGCGGCATACAATGAGCAGTTCTTC.

The chain combines TRBV9 with TRBJ2-3; D is possibly TRBD2 (6 bases). Germline V CDR1 and CDR2: SGDLS, YYNGEE. Trimming shortened V by 0 bases and J by 0 bases, and 8 bases separated the two germline ends. This CDR3 region has 15 residues. The CDR3 spells CASSVDGSSTDTQYF. In DNA, the CDR3 is TGTGCCAGCAGCGTAGACGGGAGTAGCACAGATACGCAGTATTTT.

This clone showed up just a few times. The chain links TRBV7-2 to TRBJ1-1, with D tentatively TRBD1 (6 bases). The CDR3 runs to 13 residues. CDR1 and CDR2 from the germline V gene are SGHTA and FQGNSA. V was cut by 4 bases and J by 10 bases, with 16 bases left in between. In DNA form, the CDR3 reads TGTGCCAGCAGCTCCAGGGACGCCAGGGGAGCTTTCTTT. This sequence encodes CASSSRDARGAFF.

This chain links TRBV11-1 with TRBJ1-1; 7 nucleotides agree with TRBD1. The CDR3 has 15 residues. J lost 0 bases, V lost 4 bases, and 5 bases had no gene match. The V gene's germline CDR1 is SGHAT and CDR2 FQDESV (reference sequence). The chain's CDR3 is CASSSRQGMNTEAFF. The CDR3 region has the DNA TGTGCCAGCAGCTCTCGACAGGGTATGAACACTGAAGCTTTCTTT.

The chain carries TRBV2 and TRBJ2-1, with TRBD1 matching 9 bases. The germline CDR1 and CDR2 sequences are SNHLY and FYNNEI. Trimming at V came to 7 bases and at J to 9 bases, leaving 13 bases not matched to a gene. The CDR3 is 15 residues long. This CDR3 is CASTRGQGPLGEQFF. CDR3 bases: TGTGCCAGCACGAGGGGACAGGGCCCTCTTGGTGAGCAGTTCTTC.

This chain joins TRBV5-1 and TRBJ2-5, with 9 bases aligning to TRBD2. The end of the DNA fits TRBJ2-7 better, so the J call may be wrong. The CDR3 runs to 15 residues. Per the germline V gene, CDR1 is SGHRS and CDR2 is YFSETQ. The CDR3 DNA sequence: TGCGCCAGCAGCTTGGCAGCGGGAGGCCTCTACGAGCAGTACTTC. Translated: CASSLAAGGLYEQYF.

V usage is TRBV6-1 and J usage is TRBJ2-7, with D perhaps TRBD1 (6 bases). Trimming removed 3 bases at V and 1 base at J, with 10 bases between. The CDR3 is 14 amino acids. The V gene's germline CDR1 is MNHNS and CDR2 SASEGT. The CDR3 protein is CASSERTASYEQYF. CDR3 DNA: TGTGCCAGCAGTGAGAGGACAGCATCCTACGAGCAGTACTTC.

The V gene is TRBV6-6, the J gene TRBJ1-3; D perhaps matches TRBD1 (5 bases). The V gene lost 7 bases and the J gene lost 4 bases, with 11 bases spanning the gap. The CDR3 runs 13 residues. Germline V gives CDR1 MNHNY, CDR2 SVGAGI (reference sequence). CDR3 protein: CASNDREGNTIYF. CDR3 sequence (DNA): TGTGCCAGCAATGACAGAGAAGGAAACACCATATATTTT.

This clone was recorded a few times. The V gene is TRBV5-8, the J gene TRBJ2-7, with TRBD2 matching over 9 bases. The CDR3 is 17 residues long. The germline CDR1 and CDR2 sequences are SGHTS and YDEGEE. After removal of 1 base from V and 3 bases from J, the junction contained 11 bases not matched to a gene. As DNA, the CDR3 is TGTGCCAGCAGCTTGCAACAGGGAGCGGGAGGTTTCTACGAGCAGTACTTC. Translated, it gives CASSLQQGAGGFYEQYF.

This clone was counted only a few times. The DNA of the CDR3 is TGTGCCATCAGTGAGGCGACTTGGGACATCCGAAGCTACACCTTC. Its protein is CAISEATWDIRSYTF. V usage is TRBV10-3 and J usage is TRBJ1-2; weak D call: TRBD1 (6 bases). The CDR3 totals 15 residues. Germline CDR1 reads ENHRY; CDR2 reads SYGVKD. V lost 2 bases and J lost 9, with 19 bases in between.